Sequencing of this TCR beta chain was carried out in a study of identical twins. Trimming shortened V by 2 bases and J by 10 bases, and 9 bases separated the two germline ends. This CDR3 has 12 amino acids. Germline CDR1 is MDHEN and CDR2 is SYDVKM. Using its own MiXCR run on the 5' RACE reads, TCRdb lists one record per CDR3 protein. Here the sample spans approximately 1.8 million distinct CDR3 sequences, under 35% being singletons. This clonotype appeared a single time. Its matching antigen is unknown. General study points: Abundant cord blood beta clonotypes carried fewer insertions; memory repertoires showed none.

Input material: cord blood. This clonotype was sampled from a newborn girl in good health. The chain is built from TRBV28 and TRBJ2-1; D unclear. CDR3 sequence (DNA): TGTGCCAGCAGTTTAAAGCTGGGGGAGCAGTTCTTC. Amino acid sequence: CASSLKLGEQFF.